Included here is one T cell receptor beta chain sequence, with context. This record belongs to a study of T cell changes during pregnancy in multiple sclerosis. Sequencing used immunoSEQ multiplex PCR; TCRdb keeps in-frame clones, though not all of them. The repertoire holds about 44,000 clones, with more than 75% as singletons. The sequence came from a female donor in good health, enrolled as a control in a pregnancy study. The sequences come from CD8+ T cells from peripheral blood mononuclear cells, collected after pregnancy.

The CDR3 loop is CASSPTSGGDRGVGNEQFF. CDR3 bases: TGTGCCAGCAGCCCTACTAGCGGGGGGGATCGGGGCGTAGGCAATGAGCAGTTCTTC. The gene calls are TRBV7-9 and TRBJ2-1, with 13 bases matching TRBD2. V gave up 5 bases and J gave up 6 bases; unmatched junction bases: 16. The germline gives CDR1 SEHNR, CDR2 FQNEAQ (reference sequence). CDR3 length equals 19 residues. Based on the CDR3 plus reference TRBV7-9 and TRBJ2-1, the full variable domain is DTGVSQNPRHKITKRGQNVTFRCDPISEHNRLYWYRQTLGQGPEFLTYFQNEAQLEKSRLLSDRFSAERPKGSFSTLEIQRTEQGDSAMYLCASSPTSGGDRGVGNEQFFGPGTRLTVL.